This passage covers 9 T cell receptor beta chains from one sample sequenced in a study of identical twins. TCRdb recomputed calls from the 5' RACE reads with MiXCR, one row per CDR3 protein. This table has under 1 million distinct CDR3 sequences, 9% to 15% appearing once. These records were also assigned to another study, of yellow fever vaccine responses in identical twins.

Sample: PBMCs. These receptor sequences come from a woman aged 18-29 years in good health.

This clonotype was found many times. The chain carries TRBV3-1 and TRBJ1-1; D remains unclear. V dropped 1 base and J dropped 2 bases, with 5 bases sitting between them. This CDR3 is 13 amino acids long. Germline lookup yields CDR1 LGHDT and CDR2 YNNKEL (reference sequence). DNA for the CDR3: TGTGCCAGCAGCCAAGTTATTAACACTGAAGCTTTCTTT. Translating gives CASSQVINTEAFF.

The table lists this clonotype with a few counts. The chain joins TRBV27 to TRBJ2-2, with TRBD1 matching over 7 bases. Germline CDR1 is MNHEY and CDR2 is SMNVEV (reference sequence). V gave up 5 bases and J gave up 4 bases; unmatched junction bases: 7. There are 15 residues in the CDR3. This chain's CDR3 is CASSMTGLGTGELFF. CDR3 nucleotides: TGTGCCAGCAGTATGACAGGGCTTGGCACCGGGGAGCTGTTTTTT.

V is TRBV10-3 and J is TRBJ2-7, with TRBD2 matching over 10 bases. This CDR3 contains 14 residues. Germline CDR1 is ENHRY and CDR2 is SYGVKD. Trimming at V came to 4 bases and at J to 3 bases, leaving 3 bases not matched to a gene. The CDR3 DNA follows: TGTGCCATCAGTGCTAGCGGGGGAGTCTACGAGCAGTACGTC. It is translated as CAISASGGVYEQYV.

There are a few counts of this clonotype. V gene TRBV4-1 combines with J gene TRBJ2-1, with TRBD2 identical over 8 bases. The CDR3 contains 17 residues. With 1 base clipped from V and 5 bases from J, the junction kept 10 bases outside the gene matches. From germline, CDR1 is MGHRA and CDR2 YSYEKL. CDR3 nucleotide sequence: TGCGCCAGCAGCCAAGCCCCGAGTTTAGCGGGAAACAATGAGCAGTTCTTC. It specifies CASSQAPSLAGNNEQFF.

The chain joins TRBV20-1 to TRBJ2-3, with D unclear. The CDR3 runs to 16 residues. Germline loops: CDR1 DFQATT, CDR2 SNEGSKA (reference sequence). V lost 3 bases and J 0 bases, leaving 16 bases between the germline ends. The CDR3 here is CSASPLNLASTDTQYF. In DNA form, the CDR3 reads TGCAGTGCTAGCCCGCTGAACCTCGCGAGCACAGATACGCAGTATTTT.

The genes are TRBV5-1 and TRBJ2-3, with a weak D call TRBD2 (6 bases). V was cut by 3 bases and J by 1 base, with 15 bases left in between. The CDR3 length is 16 residues. The germline CDR1 and CDR2 sequences are SGHRS and YFSETQ. The CDR3 sequence is CASSSLGGYGTDTQYF. The CDR3, as DNA: TGCGCCAGCAGCTCCCTGGGGGGTTATGGCACAGATACGCAGTATTTT.

The sample holds a few counts of this clonotype. The chain has TRBV12-3 or TRBV12-4 and TRBJ1-4; D is undetermined. This CDR3 comprises 14 residues. V was cut by 8 bases and J by 2 bases, with 12 bases left in between. The CDR3 DNA sequence: TGTGCCAGCGGCCCTGGGCAGACTAATGAAAAACTGTTTTTT. Residues: CASGPGQTNEKLFF.

This clonotype was picked up a small number of times. The V and J genes are TRBV28 and TRBJ1-4; D uncertain. Germline V gene lookup returns CDR1 MDHEN and CDR2 SYDVKM. The ends were cut back, 4 bases at V and 7 bases at J, with 22 bases in the middle. This CDR3 has 17 amino acids. CDR3 loop: CASSSYPTRMYGEKLFF. The CDR3 DNA sequence: TGTGCCAGCAGTTCTTACCCCACCAGGATGTATGGTGAAAAACTGTTTTTT.

Many counts were recorded for this clonotype. The V gene is TRBV3-1, the J gene TRBJ1-1; D gene unclear. CDR1 LGHDT and CDR2 YNNKEL come from the germline V gene (reference sequence). The CDR3 has 15 residues. With 0 bases removed from V and 4 bases from J, the gap between germline ends came to 12 bases. The CDR3 region has the DNA TGTGCCAGCAGCCAAGAAGCTCGTTTCCCCACTGAAGCTTTCTTT. This encodes CASSQEARFPTEAFF.